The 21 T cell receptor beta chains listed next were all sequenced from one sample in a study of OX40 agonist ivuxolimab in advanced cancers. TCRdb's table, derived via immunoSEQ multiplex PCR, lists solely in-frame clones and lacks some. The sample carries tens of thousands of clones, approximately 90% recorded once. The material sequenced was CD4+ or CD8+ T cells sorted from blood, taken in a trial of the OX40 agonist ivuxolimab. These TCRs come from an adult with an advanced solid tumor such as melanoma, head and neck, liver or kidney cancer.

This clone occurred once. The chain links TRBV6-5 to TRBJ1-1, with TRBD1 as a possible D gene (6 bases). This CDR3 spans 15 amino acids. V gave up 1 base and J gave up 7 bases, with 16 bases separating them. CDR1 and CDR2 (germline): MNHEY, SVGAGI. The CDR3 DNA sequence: TGTGCCAGCAGTTACTGGAGGGGGGGCGCCGGTGAAGCTTTCTTT. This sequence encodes CASSYWRGGAGEAFF.

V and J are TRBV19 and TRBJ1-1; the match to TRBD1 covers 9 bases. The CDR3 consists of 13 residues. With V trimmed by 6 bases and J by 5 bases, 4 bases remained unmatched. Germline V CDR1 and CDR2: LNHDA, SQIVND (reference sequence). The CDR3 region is CASRGQGSTEAFF. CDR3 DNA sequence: TGTGCCAGTAGGGGACAGGGTTCAACTGAAGCTTTCTTT.

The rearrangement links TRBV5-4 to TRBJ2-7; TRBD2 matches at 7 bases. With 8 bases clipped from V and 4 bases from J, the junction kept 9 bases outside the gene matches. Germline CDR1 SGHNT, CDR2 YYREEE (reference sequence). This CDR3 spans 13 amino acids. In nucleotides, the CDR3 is TGTGCCAGTTTTCGGCGCGGGAGTTACGAGCAGTACTTC. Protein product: CASFRRGSYEQYF.

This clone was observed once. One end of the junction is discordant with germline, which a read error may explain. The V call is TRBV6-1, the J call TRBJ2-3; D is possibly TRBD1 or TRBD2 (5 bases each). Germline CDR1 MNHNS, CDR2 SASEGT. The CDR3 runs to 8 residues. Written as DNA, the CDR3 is TGTGCCAGCGGGGGAATGCATTTT. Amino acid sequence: CASGGMHF.

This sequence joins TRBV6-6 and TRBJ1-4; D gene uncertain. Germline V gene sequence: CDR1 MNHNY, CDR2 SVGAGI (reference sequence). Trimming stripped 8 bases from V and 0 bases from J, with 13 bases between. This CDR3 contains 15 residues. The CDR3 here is CASGIDRATNEKLFF. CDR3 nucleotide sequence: TGTGCCAGCGGTATTGACCGTGCAACTAATGAAAAACTGTTTTTT.

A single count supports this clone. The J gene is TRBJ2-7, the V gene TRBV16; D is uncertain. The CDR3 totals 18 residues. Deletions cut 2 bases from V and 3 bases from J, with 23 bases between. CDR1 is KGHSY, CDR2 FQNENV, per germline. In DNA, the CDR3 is TGTGCCAGCAGCCAACCCGGGTCCTCCAAGTGGGGTTACTACGAGCAGTACTTC. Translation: CASSQPGSSKWGYYEQYF.

The CDR3 reads CATPGASVDTGELFF. The CDR3 region has the DNA TGTGCCACCCCGGGGGCGTCGGTGGACACCGGGGAGCTGTTTTTT. The gene calls are TRBV13 and TRBJ2-2; the D call may be TRBD1 or TRBD2 (6 bases each). In germline, CDR1 is PRHDT, CDR2 FYEKMQ (reference sequence). This CDR3 comprises 15 residues. Trimming shortened V by 10 bases and J by 3 bases, and 18 bases separated the two germline ends.

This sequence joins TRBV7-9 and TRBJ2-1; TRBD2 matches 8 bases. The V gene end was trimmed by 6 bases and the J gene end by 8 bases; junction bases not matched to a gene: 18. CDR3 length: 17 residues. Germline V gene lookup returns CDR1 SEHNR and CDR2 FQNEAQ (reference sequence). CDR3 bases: TGTGCCAGCAGTGCCTCCAGTGTGGGGACTAGTAGCTATGAGCAGTTCTTC. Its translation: CASSASSVGTSSYEQFF.

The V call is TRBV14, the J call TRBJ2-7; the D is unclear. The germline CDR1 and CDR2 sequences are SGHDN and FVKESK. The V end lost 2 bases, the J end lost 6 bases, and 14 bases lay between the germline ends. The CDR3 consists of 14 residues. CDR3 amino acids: CASSQTGWASEQYF. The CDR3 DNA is TGTGCCAGCAGCCAAACCGGGTGGGCCTCCGAGCAGTACTTC.

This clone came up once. CDR3 nucleotides: TGTGCCTGGAGTTTGAACCAAGAGACCCAGTACTTC. It specifies CAWSLNQETQYF. This chain uses TRBV30 with TRBJ2-5; D uncertain. CDR3 length equals 12 residues. V lost 2 bases and J 0 bases, leaving 4 bases between the germline ends. Germline CDR1 reads GTSNPN; CDR2 reads SVGIG (reference sequence).

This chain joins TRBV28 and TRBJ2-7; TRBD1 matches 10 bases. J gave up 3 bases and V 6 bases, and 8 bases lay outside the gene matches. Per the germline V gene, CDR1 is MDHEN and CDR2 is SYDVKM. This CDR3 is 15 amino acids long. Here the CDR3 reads CASSFRDRGNYEQYF. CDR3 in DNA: TGTGCCAGCAGCTTCCGGGACAGGGGCAACTACGAGCAGTACTTC.

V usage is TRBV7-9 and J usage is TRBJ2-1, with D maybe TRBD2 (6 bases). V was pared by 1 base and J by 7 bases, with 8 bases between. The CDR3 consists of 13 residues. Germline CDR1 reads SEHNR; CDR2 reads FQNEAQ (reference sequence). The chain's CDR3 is CASSLGLANEQFF. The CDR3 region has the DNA TGTGCCAGCAGCTTAGGGCTAGCGAATGAGCAGTTCTTC. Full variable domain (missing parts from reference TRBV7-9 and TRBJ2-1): DTGVSQNPRHKITKRGQNVTFRCDPISEHNRLYWYRQTLGQGPEFLTYFQNEAQLEKSRLLSDRFSAERPKGSFSTLEIQRTEQGDSAMYLCASSLGLANEQFFGPGTRLTVL.

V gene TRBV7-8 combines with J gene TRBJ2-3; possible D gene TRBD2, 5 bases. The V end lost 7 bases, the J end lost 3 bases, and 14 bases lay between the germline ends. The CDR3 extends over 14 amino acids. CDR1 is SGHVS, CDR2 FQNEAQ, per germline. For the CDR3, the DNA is TGTGCCAGCATGAATAGCGAGCGGACAGATACGCAGTATTTT. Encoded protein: CASMNSERTDTQYF.

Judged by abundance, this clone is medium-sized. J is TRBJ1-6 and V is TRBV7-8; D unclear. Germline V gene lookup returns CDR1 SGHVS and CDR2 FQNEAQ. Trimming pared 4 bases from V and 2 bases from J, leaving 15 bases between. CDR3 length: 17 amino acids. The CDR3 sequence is CASSSKNPGAYNSPLHF. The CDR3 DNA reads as TGTGCCAGCAGCTCTAAAAACCCAGGAGCCTATAATTCACCCCTCCACTTT.

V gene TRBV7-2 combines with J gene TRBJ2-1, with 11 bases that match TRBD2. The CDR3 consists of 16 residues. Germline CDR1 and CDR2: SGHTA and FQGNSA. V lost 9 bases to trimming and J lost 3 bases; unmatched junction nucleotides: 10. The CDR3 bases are TGTGCCAGTAGAGCCGGGACTAGCGGACTCTACAATGAGCAGTTCTTC. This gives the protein CASRAGTSGLYNEQFF.

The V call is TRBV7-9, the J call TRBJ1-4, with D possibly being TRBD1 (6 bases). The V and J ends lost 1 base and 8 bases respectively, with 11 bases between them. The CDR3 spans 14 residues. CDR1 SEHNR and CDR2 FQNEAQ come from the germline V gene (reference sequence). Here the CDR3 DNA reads TGTGCCAGCAGCTTAGACAGGGTAGGGGAAAAACTGTTTTTT. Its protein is CASSLDRVGEKLFF.

CDR3 sequence reads: CASSLVTSSNNEQFF. The CDR3 DNA is TGTGCCAGCAGCTTAGTTACTAGCAGCAACAATGAGCAGTTCTTC. The chain has TRBV7-2 and TRBJ2-1, with a weak D call TRBD2 (6 bases). V dropped 1 base and J dropped 5 bases, with 12 bases sitting between them. Germline V gene sequence: CDR1 SGHTA, CDR2 FQGNSA. The CDR3 sequence is 15 residues long.

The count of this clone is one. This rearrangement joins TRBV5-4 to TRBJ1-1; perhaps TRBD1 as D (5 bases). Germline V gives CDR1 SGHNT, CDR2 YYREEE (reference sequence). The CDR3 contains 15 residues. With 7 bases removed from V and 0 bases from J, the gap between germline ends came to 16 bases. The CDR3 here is CASAPSWGMNTEAFF. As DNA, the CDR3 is TGTGCCAGCGCCCCGAGTTGGGGCATGAACACTGAAGCTTTCTTT.

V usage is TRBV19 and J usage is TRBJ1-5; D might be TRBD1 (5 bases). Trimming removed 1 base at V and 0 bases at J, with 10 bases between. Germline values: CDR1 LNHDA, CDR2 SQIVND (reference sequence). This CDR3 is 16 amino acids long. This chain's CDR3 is CASSIGSRGSNQPQHF. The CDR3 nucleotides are TGTGCCAGTAGTATAGGTTCGAGGGGTAGCAATCAGCCCCAGCATTTT.

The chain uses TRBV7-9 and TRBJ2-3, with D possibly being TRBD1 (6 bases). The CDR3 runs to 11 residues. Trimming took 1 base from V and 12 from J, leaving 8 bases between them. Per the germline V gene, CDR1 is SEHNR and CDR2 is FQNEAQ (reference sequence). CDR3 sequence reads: CASSLVGGQYF. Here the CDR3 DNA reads TGTGCCAGCAGCTTAGTAGGGGGACAGTATTTT. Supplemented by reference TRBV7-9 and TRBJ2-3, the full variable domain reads DTGVSQNPRHKITKRGQNVTFRCDPISEHNRLYWYRQTLGQGPEFLTYFQNEAQLEKSRLLSDRFSAERPKGSFSTLEIQRTEQGDSAMYLCASSLVGGQYFGPGTRLTVL.

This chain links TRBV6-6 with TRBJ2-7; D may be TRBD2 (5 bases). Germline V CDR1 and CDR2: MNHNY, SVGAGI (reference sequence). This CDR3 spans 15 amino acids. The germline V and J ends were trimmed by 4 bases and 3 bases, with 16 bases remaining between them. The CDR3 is CASSFRSGEGYEQYF. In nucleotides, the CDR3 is TGTGCCAGCAGTTTTAGGAGTGGCGAGGGCTACGAGCAGTACTTC.